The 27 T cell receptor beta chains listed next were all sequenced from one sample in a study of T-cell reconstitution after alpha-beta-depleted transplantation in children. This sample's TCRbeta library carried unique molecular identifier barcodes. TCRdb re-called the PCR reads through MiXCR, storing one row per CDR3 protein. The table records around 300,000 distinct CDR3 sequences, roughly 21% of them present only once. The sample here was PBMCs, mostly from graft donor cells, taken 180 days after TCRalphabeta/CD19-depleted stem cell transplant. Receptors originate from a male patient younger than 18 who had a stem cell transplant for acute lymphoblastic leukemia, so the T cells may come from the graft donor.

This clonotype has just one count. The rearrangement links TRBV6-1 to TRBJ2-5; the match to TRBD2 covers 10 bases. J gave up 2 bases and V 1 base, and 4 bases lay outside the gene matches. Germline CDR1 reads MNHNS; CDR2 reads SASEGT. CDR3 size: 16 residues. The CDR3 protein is CASSEGVTSGQETQYF. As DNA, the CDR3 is TGTGCCAGCAGTGAAGGGGTGACTAGCGGGCAAGAGACCCAGTACTTC.

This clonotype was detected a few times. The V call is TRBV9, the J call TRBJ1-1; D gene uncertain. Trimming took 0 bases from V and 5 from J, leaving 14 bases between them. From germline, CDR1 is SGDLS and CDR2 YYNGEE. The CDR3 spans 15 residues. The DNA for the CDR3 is TGTGCCAGCAGCGTAGGTCCCCTGCGCGGGACTGAAGCTTTCTTT. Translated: CASSVGPLRGTEAFF.

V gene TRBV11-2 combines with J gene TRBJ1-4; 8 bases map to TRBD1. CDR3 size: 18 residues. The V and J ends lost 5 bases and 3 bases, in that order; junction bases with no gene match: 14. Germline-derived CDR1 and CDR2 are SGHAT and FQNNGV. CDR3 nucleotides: TGTGCCAGCAGCCCCGGGACAGGTGGGGGTCGTTCTAATGAAAAACTGTTTTTT. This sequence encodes CASSPGTGGGRSNEKLFF.

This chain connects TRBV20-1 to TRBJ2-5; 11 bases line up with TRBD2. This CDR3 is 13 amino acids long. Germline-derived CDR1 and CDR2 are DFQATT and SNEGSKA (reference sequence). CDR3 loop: CRATSGMEETQYF. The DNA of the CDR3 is TGCAGGGCGACTAGCGGGATGGAAGAGACCCAGTACTTC.

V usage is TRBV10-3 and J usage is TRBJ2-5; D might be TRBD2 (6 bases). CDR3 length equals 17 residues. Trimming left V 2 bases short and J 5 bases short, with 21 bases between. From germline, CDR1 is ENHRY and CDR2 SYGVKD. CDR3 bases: TGTGCCATCAGTGAGGGTCTACTAGCCCCCTGGCGGGAGACCCAGTACTTC. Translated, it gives CAISEGLLAPWRETQYF.

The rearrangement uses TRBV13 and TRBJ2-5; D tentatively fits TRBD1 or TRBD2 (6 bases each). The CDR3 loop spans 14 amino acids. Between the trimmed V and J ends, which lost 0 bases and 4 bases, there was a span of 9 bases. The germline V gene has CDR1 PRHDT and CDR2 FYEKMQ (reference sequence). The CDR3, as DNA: TGTGCCAGCAGCTTAGGCGGGGGCGGAGAGACCCAGTACTTC. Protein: CASSLGGGGETQYF.

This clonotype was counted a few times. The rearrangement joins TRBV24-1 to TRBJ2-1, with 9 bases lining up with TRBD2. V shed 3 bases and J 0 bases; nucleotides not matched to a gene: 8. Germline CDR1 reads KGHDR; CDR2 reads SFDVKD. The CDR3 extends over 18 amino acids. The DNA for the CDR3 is TGTGCCACCAGTGATGGGGTAGCGGGAGCAATCTCCTACAATGAGCAGTTCTTC. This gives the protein CATSDGVAGAISYNEQFF.

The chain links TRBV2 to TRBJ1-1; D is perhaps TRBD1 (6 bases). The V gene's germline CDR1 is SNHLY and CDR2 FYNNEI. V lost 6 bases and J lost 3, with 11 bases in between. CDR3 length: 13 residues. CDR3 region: CASSRQEYTEAFF. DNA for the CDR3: TGTGCCAGCAGCCGACAGGAGTACACTGAAGCTTTCTTT.

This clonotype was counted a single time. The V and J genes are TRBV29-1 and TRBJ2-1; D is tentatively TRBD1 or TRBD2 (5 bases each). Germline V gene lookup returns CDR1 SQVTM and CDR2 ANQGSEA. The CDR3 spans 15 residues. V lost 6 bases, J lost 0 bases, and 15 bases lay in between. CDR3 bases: TGCAGCGTAGGGGCGGACTTGAGCTCCTACAATGAGCAGTTCTTC. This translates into CSVGADLSSYNEQFF.

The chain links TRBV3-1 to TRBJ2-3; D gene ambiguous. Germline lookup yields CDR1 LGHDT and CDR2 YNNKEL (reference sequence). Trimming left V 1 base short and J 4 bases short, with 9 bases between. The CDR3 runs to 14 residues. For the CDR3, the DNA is TGTGCCAGCAGCCAAGTCCAGTCAGCAGATACGCAGTATTTT. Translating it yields CASSQVQSADTQYF.

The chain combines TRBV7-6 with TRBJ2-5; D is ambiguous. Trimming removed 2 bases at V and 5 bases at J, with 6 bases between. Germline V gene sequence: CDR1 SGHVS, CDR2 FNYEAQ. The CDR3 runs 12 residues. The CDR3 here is CASSLTYETQYF. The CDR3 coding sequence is TGTGCCAGCAGCTTAACGTATGAGACCCAGTACTTC.

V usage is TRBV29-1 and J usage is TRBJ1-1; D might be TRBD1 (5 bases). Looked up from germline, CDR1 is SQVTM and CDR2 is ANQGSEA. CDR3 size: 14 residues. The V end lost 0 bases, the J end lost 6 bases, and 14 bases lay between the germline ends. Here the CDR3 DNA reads TGCAGCGTTGAAGACCCCTGGGGGGAGCCTGAAGCTTTCTTT. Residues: CSVEDPWGEPEAFF.

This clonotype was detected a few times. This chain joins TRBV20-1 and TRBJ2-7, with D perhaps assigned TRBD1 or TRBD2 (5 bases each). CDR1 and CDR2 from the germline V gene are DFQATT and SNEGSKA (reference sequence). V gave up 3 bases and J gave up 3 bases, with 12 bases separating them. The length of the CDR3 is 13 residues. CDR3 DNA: TGCAGTGCTAGCTGGGACCGAGTCTACGAGCAGTACTTC. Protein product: CSASWDRVYEQYF.

CDR3 region: CASSASSGAHGAYEQYF. As DNA, the CDR3 is TGTGCCAGCAGCGCCTCGTCGGGGGCACATGGCGCCTACGAGCAGTACTTC. The chain couples TRBV7-6 to TRBJ2-7; D assignment may be TRBD1 or TRBD2 (6 bases each). The CDR3 has 17 amino acids. The V gene lost 5 bases and the J gene lost 2 bases, with 22 bases spanning the gap. Germline CDR1 reads SGHVS; CDR2 reads FNYEAQ.

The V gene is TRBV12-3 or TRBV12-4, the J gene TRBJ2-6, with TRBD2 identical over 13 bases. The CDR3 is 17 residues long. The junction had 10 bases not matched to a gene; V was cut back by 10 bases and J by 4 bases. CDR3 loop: CANGGLAGAGGANVLTF. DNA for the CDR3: TGTGCCAACGGCGGACTAGCGGGAGCGGGCGGGGCCAACGTCCTGACTTTC.

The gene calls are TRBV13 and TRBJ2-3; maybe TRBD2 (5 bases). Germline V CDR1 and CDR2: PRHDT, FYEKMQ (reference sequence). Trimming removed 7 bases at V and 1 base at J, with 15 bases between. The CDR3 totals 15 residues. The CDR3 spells CASTLGEEGTDTQYF. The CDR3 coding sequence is TGTGCCAGCACCCTCGGAGAGGAGGGCACAGATACGCAGTATTTT.

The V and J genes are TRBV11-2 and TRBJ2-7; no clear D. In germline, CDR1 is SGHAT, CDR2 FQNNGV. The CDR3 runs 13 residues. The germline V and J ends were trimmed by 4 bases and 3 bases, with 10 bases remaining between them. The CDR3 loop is CASSSLWNYEQYF. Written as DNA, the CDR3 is TGTGCCAGCAGCTCACTCTGGAACTACGAGCAGTACTTC.

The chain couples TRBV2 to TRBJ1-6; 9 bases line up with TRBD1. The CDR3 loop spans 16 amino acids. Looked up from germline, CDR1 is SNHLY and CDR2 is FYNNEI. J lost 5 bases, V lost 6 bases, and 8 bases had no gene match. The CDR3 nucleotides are TGTGCCAGCAGAGACTACCGGGACAGGGATAATTCACCCCTCCACTTT. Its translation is CASRDYRDRDNSPLHF.

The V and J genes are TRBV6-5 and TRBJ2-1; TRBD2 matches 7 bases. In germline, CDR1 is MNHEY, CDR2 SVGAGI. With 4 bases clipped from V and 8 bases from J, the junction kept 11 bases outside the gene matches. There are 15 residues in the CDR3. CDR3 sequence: CASSSGLVYFHEQFF. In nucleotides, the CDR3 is TGTGCCAGCAGTTCCGGACTAGTCTACTTCCATGAGCAGTTCTTC.

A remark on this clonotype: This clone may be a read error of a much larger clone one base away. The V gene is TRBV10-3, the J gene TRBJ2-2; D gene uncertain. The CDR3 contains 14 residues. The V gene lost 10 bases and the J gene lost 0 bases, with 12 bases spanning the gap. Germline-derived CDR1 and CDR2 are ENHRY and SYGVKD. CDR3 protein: CATQARTNTGELFF. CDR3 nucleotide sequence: TGTGCCACCCAGGCCCGGACGAACACCGGGGAGCTGTTTTTT.

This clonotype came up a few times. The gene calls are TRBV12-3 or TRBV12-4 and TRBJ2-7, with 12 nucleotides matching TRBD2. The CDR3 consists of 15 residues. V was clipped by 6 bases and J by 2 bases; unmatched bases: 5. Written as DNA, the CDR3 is TGTGCCAGCAGAGGACTAGCGGGGTCCACCTACGAGCAGTACTTC. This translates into CASRGLAGSTYEQYF.

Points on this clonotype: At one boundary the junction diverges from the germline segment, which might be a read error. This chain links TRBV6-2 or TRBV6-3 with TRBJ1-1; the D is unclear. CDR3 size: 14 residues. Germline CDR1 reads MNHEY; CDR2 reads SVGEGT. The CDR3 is CASSPKGSRTEASF. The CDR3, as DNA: TGTGCCAGCAGTCCGAAGGGTAGCCGGACTGAAGCTTCCTTT.

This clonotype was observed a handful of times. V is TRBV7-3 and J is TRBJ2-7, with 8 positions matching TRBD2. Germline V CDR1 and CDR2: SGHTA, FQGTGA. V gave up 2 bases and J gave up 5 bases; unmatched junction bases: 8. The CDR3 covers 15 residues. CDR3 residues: CASSLAGGAFDEQYF. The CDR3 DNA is TGTGCCAGCAGCTTAGCGGGAGGCGCGTTTGACGAGCAGTACTTC.

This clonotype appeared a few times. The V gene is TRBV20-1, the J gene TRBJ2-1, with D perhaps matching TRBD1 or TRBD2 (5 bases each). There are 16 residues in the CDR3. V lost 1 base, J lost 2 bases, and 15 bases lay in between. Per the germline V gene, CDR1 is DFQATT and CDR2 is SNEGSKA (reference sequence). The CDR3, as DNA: TGCAGTGCTAGAGGCCCCCGGGGCAACCCCTACAATGAGCAGTTCTTC. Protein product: CSARGPRGNPYNEQFF.

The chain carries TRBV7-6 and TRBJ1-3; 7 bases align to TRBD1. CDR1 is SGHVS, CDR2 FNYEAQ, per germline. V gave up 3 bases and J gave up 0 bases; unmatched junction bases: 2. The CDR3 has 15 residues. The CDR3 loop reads CASSFGQASGNTIYF. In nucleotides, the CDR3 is TGTGCCAGCAGCTTCGGACAGGCCTCTGGAAACACCATATATTTT. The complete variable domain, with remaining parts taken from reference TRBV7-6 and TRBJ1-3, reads GAGVSQSPRYKVTKRGQDVALRCDPISGHVSLYWYRQALGQGPEFLTYFNYEAQQDKSGLPNDRFSAERPEGSISTLTIQRTEQRDSAMYRCASSFGQASGNTIYFGEGSWLTVV.

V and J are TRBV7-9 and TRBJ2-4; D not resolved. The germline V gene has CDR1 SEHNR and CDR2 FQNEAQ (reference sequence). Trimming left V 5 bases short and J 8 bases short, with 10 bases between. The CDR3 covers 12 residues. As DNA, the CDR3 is TGTGCCAGCAGCCGAGACATTCACATTCAGTACTTC. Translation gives CASSRDIHIQYF.

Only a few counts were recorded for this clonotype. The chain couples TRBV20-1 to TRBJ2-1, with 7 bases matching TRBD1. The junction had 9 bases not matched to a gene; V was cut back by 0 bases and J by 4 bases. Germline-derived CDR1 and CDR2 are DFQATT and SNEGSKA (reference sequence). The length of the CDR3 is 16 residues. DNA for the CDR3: TGCAGTGCTAGAGATAGGACAGGCCGCCGGTACAATGAGCAGTTCTTC. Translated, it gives CSARDRTGRRYNEQFF.